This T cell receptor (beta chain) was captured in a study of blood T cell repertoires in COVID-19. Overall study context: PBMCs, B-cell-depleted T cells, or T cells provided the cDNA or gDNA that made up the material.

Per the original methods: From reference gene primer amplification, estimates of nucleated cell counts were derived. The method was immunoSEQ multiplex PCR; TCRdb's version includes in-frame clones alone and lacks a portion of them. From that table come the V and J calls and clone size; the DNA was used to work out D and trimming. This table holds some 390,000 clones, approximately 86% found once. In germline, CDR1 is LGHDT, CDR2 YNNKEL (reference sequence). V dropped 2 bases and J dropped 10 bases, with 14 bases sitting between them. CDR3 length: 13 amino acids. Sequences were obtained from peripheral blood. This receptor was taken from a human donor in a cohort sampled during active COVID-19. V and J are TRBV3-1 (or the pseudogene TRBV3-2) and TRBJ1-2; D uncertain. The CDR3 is CASSQPGPSDYTF. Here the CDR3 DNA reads TGTGCCAGCAGCCAACCGGGTCCCTCGGACTACACCTTC.